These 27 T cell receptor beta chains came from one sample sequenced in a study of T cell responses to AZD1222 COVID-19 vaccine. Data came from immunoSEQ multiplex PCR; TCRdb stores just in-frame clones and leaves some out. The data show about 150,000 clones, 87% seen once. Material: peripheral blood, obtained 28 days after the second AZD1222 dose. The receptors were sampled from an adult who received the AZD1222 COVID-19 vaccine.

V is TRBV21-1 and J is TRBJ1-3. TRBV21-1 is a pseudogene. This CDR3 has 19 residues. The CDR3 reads CASTNFPSGDLPSGNTIYF. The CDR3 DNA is TGTGCCAGCACTAATTTTCCCTCCGGAGACTTACCCTCTGGAAACACCATATATTTT.

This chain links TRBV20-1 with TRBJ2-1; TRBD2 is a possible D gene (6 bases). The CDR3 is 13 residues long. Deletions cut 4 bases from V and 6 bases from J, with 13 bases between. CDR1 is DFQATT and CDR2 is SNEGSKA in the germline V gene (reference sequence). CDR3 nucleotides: TGCAGTGCTAATGATCGAGCGGGCAATGAGCAGTTCTTC. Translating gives CSANDRAGNEQFF.

The CDR3 DNA reads as TGTGCCAGTACTACCCTGACAGGGGGGGGCACTGAAGCTTTCTTT. Translated: CASTTLTGGGTEAFF. The chain has TRBV19 and TRBJ1-1; 9 bases map to TRBD1. The CDR3 consists of 15 residues. Germline V gene data show CDR1 as LNHDA and CDR2 as SQIVND (reference sequence). With V trimmed by 7 bases and J by 4 bases, 10 bases remained unmatched.

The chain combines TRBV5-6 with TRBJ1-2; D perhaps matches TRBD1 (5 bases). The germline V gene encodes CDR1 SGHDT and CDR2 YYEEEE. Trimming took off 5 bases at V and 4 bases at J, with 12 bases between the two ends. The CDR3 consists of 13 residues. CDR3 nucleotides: TGTGCCAGCAGTTCCGGGACCCCCTATGGCTACACCTTC. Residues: CASSSGTPYGYTF. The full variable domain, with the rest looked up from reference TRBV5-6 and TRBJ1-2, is DAGVTQSPTHLIKTRGQQVTLRCSPKSGHDTVSWYQQALGQGPQFIFQYYEEEERQRGNFPDRFSGHQFPNYSSELNVNALLLGDSALYLCASSSGTPYGYTFGSGTRLTVV.

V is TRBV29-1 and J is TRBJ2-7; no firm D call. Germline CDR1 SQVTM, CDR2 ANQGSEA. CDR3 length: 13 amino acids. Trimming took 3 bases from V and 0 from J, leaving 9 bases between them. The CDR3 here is CSVESVSSYEQYF. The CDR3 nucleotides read TGCAGCGTTGAGTCAGTTAGCTCCTACGAGCAGTACTTC.

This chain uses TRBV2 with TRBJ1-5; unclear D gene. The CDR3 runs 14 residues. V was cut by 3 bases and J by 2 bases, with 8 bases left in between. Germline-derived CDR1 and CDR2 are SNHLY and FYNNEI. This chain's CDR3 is CASSDTNRNQPQHF. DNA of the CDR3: TGTGCCAGCAGTGACACAAATCGCAATCAGCCCCAGCATTTT.

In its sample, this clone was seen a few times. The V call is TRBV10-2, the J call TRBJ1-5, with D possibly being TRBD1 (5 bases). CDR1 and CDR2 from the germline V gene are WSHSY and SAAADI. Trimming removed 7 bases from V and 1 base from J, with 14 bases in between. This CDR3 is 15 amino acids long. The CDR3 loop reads CASTDGTQSNQPQHF. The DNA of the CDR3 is TGCGCCAGCACCGACGGGACCCAAAGCAATCAGCCCCAGCATTTT.

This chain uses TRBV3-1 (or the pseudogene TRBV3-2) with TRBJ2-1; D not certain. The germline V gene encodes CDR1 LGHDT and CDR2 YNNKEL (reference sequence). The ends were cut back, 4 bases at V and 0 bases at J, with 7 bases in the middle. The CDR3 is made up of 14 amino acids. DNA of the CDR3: TGTGCCAGCAGCCGACCCCTCTCCTACAATGAGCAGTTCTTC. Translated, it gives CASSRPLSYNEQFF.

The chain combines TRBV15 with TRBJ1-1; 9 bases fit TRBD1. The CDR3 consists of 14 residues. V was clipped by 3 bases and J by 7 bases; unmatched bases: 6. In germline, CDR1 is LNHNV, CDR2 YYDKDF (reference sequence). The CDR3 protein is CATSSGTGNHEAFF. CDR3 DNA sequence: TGTGCCACCAGCAGCGGGACAGGGAATCATGAAGCTTTCTTT.

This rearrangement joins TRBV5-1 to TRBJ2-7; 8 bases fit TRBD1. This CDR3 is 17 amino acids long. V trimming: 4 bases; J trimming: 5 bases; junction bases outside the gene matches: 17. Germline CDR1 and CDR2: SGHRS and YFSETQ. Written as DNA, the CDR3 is TGCGCCAGCAGCACCGGCGATCTCGGCAGGGGGCTCGACGAGCAGTACTTC. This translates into CASSTGDLGRGLDEQYF.

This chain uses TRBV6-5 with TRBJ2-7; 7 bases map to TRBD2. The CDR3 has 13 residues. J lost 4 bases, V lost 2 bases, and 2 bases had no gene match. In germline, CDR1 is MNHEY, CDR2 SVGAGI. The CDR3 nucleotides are TGTGCCAGCAGTTACCAGCGGGAATACGAGCAGTACTTC. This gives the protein CASSYQREYEQYF.

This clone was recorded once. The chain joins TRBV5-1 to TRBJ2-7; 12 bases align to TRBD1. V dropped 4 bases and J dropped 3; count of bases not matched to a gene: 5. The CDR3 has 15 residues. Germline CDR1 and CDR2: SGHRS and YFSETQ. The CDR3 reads CASSQGQGAFYEQYF. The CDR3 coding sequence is TGCGCCAGCAGCCAGGGACAGGGGGCTTTCTACGAGCAGTACTTC.

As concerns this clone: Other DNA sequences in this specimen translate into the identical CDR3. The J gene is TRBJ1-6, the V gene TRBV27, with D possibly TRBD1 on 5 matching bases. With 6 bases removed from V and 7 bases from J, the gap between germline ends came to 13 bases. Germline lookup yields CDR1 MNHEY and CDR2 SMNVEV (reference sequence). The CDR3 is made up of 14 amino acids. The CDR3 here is CASSLDRGNSPLHF. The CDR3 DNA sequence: TGTGCCAGCAGCCTCGACCGGGGGAATTCACCCCTCCACTTT.

CDR3 DNA: TGTGCCATCAGTGAGTCTATGAACTCCCGAGGGGGCACTGAAGCTTTCTTT. It encodes CAISESMNSRGGTEAFF. The chain uses TRBV10-3 and TRBJ1-1; tentative D call: TRBD1 (6 bases). Trimming left V 0 bases short and J 4 bases short, with 18 bases between. This CDR3 contains 17 residues. CDR1 ENHRY and CDR2 SYGVKD come from the germline V gene.

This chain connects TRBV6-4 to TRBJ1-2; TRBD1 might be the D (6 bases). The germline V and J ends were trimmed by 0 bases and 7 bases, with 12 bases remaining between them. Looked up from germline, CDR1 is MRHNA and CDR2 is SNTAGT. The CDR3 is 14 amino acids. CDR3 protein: CASSDSLQGSGYTF. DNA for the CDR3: TGTGCCAGCAGTGACTCTCTACAGGGTAGTGGCTACACCTTC.

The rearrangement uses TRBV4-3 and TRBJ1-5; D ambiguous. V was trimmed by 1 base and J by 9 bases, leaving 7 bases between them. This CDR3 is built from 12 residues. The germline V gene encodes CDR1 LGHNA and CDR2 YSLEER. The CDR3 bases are TGCGCCAGCAGCCAAGCCCGGGGGCCCCAGCATTTT. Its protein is CASSQARGPQHF.

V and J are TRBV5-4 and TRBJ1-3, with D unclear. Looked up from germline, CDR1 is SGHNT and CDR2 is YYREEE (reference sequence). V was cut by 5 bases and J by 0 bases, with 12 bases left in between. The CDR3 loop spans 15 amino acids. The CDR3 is CASRPEQSSGNTIYF. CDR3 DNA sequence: TGTGCCAGCAGACCTGAACAGAGCTCTGGAAACACCATATATTTT.

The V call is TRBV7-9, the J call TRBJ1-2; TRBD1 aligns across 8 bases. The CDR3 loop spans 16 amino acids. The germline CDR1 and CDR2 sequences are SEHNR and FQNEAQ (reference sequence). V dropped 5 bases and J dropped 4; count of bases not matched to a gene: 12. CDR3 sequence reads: CASSKGTGAGFYGYTF. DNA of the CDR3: TGTGCCAGCAGCAAAGGGACAGGTGCAGGTTTCTATGGCTACACCTTC. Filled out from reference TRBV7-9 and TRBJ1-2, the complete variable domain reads DTGVSQNPRHKITKRGQNVTFRCDPISEHNRLYWYRQTLGQGPEFLTYFQNEAQLEKSRLLSDRFSAERPKGSFSTLEIQRTEQGDSAMYLCASSKGTGAGFYGYTFGSGTRLTVV.

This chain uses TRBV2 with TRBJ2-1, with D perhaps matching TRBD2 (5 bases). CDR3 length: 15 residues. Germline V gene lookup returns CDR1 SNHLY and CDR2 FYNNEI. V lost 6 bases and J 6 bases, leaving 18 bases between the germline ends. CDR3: CASRERRDFFNEQFF. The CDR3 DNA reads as TGTGCCAGCAGGGAAAGACGGGATTTCTTCAATGAGCAGTTCTTC.

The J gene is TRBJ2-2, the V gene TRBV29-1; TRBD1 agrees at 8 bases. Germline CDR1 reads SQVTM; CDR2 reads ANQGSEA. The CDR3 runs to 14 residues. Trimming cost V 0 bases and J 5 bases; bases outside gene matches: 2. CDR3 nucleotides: TGCAGCGTTGAAGATTACAGGGGGACCGGGGAGCTGTTTTTT. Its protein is CSVEDYRGTGELFF.

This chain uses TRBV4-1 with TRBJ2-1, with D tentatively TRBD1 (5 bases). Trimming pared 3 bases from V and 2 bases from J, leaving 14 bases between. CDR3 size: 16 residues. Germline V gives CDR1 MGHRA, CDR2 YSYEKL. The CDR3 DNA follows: TGCGCCAGCAGCCAGCCAGCAGGGCTAGCCTACAATGAGCAGTTCTTC. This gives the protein CASSQPAGLAYNEQFF.

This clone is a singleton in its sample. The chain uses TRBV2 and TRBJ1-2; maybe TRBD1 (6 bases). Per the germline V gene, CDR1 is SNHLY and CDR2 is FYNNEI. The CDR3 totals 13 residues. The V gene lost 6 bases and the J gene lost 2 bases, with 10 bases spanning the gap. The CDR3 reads CASRDSLNYGYTF. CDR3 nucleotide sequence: TGTGCCAGCAGGGACAGTTTAAACTATGGCTACACCTTC.

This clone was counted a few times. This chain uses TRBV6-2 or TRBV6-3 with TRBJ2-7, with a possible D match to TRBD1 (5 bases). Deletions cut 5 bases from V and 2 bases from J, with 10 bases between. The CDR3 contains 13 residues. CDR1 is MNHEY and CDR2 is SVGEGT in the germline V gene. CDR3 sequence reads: CASSADRAYEQYF. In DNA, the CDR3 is TGTGCCAGCAGTGCAGACAGAGCCTACGAGCAGTACTTC.

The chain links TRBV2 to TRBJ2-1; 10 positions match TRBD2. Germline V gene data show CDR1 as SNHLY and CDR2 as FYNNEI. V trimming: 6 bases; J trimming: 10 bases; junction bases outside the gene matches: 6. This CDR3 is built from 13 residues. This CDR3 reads CASRRTSGGEQFF. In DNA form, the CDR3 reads TGTGCCAGCAGGAGGACTAGCGGCGGGGAGCAGTTCTTC.

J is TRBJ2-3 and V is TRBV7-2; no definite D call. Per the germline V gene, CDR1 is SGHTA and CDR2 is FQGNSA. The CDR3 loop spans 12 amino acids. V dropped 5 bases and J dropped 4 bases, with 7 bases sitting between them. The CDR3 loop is CASSRLADTQYF. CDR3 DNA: TGTGCCAGCAGCCGCCTAGCAGATACGCAGTATTTT.

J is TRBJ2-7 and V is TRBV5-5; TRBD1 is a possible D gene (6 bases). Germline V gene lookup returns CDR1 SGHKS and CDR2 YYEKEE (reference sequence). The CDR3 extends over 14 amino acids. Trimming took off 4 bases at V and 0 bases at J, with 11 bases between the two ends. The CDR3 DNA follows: TGTGCCAGCAGCAAGGACAGTAACTCCTACGAGCAGTACTTC. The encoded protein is CASSKDSNSYEQYF. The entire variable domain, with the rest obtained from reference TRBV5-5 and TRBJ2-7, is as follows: DAGVTQSPTHLIKTRGQQVTLRCSPISGHKSVSWYQQVLGQGPQFIFQYYEKEERGRGNFPDRFSARQFPNYSSELNVNALLLGDSALYLCASSKDSNSYEQYFGPGTRLTVT.

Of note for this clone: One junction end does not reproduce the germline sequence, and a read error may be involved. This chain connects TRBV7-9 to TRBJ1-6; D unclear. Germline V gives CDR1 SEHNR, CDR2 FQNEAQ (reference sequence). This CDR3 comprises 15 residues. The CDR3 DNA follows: TGTGCCAGCAGCTTAGACGCGGTCCTGAATTCTCCCCTCCACTTT. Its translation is CASSLDAVLNSPLHF.